This T cell receptor (beta chain) was identified in a study of T cell clonality in common variable immunodeficiency (dated by TCRdb to about 2015). This clone was observed many times. Its target antigen remains unknown. Sequencing ends 3 residues short of the CDR3 end; the germline J gene provides the rest. Predominantly Caucasian heritage was noted among both the CVID patients and the healthy controls. From each donor, roughly 5 to 8.5 ml of heparinized peripheral whole blood was collected. Genomic DNA from adults with common variable immune deficiency (CVID) and from healthy adult controls was used to sequence TCRbeta CDR3 repertoires. The control group comprised 22 healthy adult volunteers, roughly 12 female and approximately ten male, aged roughly 20 to 66 years with a mean age of around 35. Diluted blood was subjected to density centrifugation over Hypaque 1077 or Ficoll-Paque for isolation of peripheral blood mononuclear cells. Unsorted mononuclear cells served as the source of genomic DNA, which was extracted either by Qiagen column purification or by a centrifugation-based method.

Equivalent amounts of genomic DNA from CVID and control samples were used as sequencing input. For every sample, a 60 bp segment covering the rearranged TCRbeta CDR3 region was amplified and then sequenced. TCRbeta amplification used the immunoSEQ assay, a bias-corrected multiplex PCR with high-throughput sequencing. As for the original processing: Every unique nucleotide sequence counted as a clone and was annotated with V, D and J genes, copy number and frequency. Sequences were labeled productive if in frame, and non-productive if out of frame or containing stop codons. As previously described, Shannon's entropy was used to calculate clonality. The predicted amino acid sequences of productive clones were used to derive mean CDR3 Kyte-Doolittle hydropathy. Hierarchical clustering of scaled V gene usage was performed with the R hclust function using Manhattan distance and complete linkage. Clone sharing by CDR3 amino acid sequence was assessed by resampling 12 repertoires per group over 100 rounds. The repertoires were searched for approximately 73 published EBV-specific and a few hundred published CMV-specific TCRbeta sequences. Two CVID samples that yielded fewer than 10,000 sequences were excluded from the analysis, so approximately 40 CVID repertoires were retained. The source is immuneACCESS, and TCRdb retained only in-frame sequences with V and J called. Part of the clones is not carried over; for the studies checked, unresolved V genes explain less than half of this, and the remainder is unexplained. The DNA gave D and trimming, while V, J and clone size come from that table. With approximately 44,000 clones recorded, this sample contains no clone counted only once. The ten largest clones add up to approximately 3% of the sample.

The CDR3 holds 13 amino acids from the cysteine to the phenylalanine. The DNA has 30 bases, all within the CDR3, and is read from base 1. Reading the germline V gene (reference sequence) gives CDR1 LNHDA and CDR2 SQIVND. Broad study findings and their caveats: Correlations of repertoire features with clinical complications were constrained by heterogeneity among patients within the CVID cohort. TCRbeta clonality was higher in CVID subjects than in healthy controls (t-test p = 0.018), and the increase was most characteristic of about a third of subjects. Fewer TCRbeta clones were shared among CVID subjects than among healthy controls (p < 0.0001). CVID TCRbeta sequences were reported to have fewer deletions and N-nucleotide insertions and to lack highly modified clones with 13 or more V deletions. According to the authors, figuring out what caused the increased clonality in CVID would require sequencing the repertoires of T cell subpopulations. Despite equal DNA input, controls averaged roughly 80,000 unique sequences per sample versus about 30,000 in CVID samples.

The sequence was obtained from a person aged 18 to 69 in good health. Sequencing input: peripheral blood mononuclear cells. The rearranged segments are TRBV19 and TRBJ1-2; 8 central bases correspond to TRBD1. The CDR3 reads CASSMEGQGAYTF. The covered CDR3 bases are TGTGCCAGTAGTATGGAGGGGCAGGGGGCA.